The source of this T cell receptor (beta chain) is a study of cytotoxic CD8 clonotypes in ibrutinib-treated CLL. Study outcomes and limitations: Public clonotypes, an uncommon group, contracted or remained stable on treatment.

On this clone itself: As yet, its antigen is unknown.

Measured with immunoSEQ multiplex PCR; TCRdb has only the in-frame clones, and not every one. Of over 65,000 clones listed, roughly 80% were seen once; the top ten hold more than 4.5%. Germline CDR1 is LGHNA and CDR2 is YSLEER. The CDR3 contains 16 residues. Trimming at V came to 2 bases and at J to 0 bases, leaving 0 bases not matched to a gene. The chain employs TRBV4-3 and TRBJ2-1; 11 bases fit TRBD2. The specimen comprised PBMCs, sampled after 12 months of ibrutinib treatment. The clonotype comes from a human donor with chronic lymphocytic leukemia. The DNA of the CDR3 is TGCGCCAGCAGCCAAACTAGCGGGAGCTCCTACAATGAGCAGTTCTTC. Amino acid sequence: CASSQTSGSSYNEQFF.